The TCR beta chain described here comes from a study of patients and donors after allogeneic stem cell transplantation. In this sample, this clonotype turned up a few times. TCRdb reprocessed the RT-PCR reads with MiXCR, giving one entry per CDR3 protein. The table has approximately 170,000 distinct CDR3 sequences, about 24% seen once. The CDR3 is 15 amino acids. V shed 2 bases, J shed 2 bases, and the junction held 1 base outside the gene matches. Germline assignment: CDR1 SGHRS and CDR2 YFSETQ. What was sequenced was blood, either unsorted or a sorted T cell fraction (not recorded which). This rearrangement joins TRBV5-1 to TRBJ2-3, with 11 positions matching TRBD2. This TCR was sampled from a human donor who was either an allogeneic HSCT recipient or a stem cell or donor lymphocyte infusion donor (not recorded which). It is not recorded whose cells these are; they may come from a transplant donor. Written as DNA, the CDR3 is TGCGCCAGCAGCTTACTAGCGGGGGTCACAGATACGCAGTATTTT. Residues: CASSLLAGVTDTQYF.